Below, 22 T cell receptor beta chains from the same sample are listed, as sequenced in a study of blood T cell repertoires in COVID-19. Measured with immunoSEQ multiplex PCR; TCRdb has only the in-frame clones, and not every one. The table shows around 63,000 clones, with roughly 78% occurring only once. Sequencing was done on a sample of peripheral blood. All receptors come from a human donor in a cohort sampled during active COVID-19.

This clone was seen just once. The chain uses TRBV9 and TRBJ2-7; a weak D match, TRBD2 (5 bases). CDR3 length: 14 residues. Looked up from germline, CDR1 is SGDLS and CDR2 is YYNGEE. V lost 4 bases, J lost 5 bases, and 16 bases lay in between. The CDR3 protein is CASSPRSGSNEQYF. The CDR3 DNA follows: TGTGCCAGCAGCCCCCGAAGTGGGAGTAACGAGCAGTACTTC.

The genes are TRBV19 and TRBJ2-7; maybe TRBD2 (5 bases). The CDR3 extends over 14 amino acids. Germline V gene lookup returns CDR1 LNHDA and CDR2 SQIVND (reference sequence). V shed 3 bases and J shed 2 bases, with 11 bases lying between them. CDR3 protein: CASSIDGVPYEQYF. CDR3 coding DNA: TGTGCCAGTAGTATTGACGGGGTACCCTACGAGCAGTACTTC.

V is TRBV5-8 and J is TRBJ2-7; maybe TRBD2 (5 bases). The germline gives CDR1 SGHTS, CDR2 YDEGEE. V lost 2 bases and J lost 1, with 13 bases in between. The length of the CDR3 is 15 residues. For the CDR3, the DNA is TGTGCCAGCAGCTTAGGTGACTATTCTTCCTACGAGCAGTACTTC. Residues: CASSLGDYSSYEQYF.

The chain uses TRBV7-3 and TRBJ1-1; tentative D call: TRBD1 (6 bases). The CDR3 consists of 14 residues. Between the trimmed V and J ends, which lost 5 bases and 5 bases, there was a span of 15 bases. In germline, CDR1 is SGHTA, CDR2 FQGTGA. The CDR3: CASSLTGHGTEAFF. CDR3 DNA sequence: TGTGCCAGCAGCCTTACAGGGCACGGGACTGAAGCTTTCTTT. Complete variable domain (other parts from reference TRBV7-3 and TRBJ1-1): GAGVSQTPSNKVTEKGKYVELRCDPISGHTALYWYRQSLGQGPEFLIYFQGTGAADDSGLPNDRFFAVRPEGSVSTLKIQRTERGDSAVYLCASSLTGHGTEAFFGQGTRLTVV.

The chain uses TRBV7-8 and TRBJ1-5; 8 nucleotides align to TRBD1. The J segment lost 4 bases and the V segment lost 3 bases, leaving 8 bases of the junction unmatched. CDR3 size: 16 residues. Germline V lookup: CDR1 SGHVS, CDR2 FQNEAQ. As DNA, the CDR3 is TGTGCCAGCAGCTTGGCCCCCCGGGACAGGAATCAGCCCCAGCATTTT. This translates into CASSLAPRDRNQPQHF. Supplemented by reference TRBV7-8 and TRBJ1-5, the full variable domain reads GAGVSQSPRYKVAKRGQDVALRCDPISGHVSLFWYQQALGQGPEFLTYFQNEAQLDKSGLPSDRFFAERPEGSVSTLKIQRTQQEDSAVYLCASSLAPRDRNQPQHFGDGTRLSIL.

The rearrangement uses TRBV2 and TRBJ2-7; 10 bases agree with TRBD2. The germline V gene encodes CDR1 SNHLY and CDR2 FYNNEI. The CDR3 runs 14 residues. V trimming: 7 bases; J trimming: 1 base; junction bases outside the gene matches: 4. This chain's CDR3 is CASKGLAASYEQYF. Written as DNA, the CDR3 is TGTGCCAGCAAAGGACTAGCGGCTTCCTACGAGCAGTACTTC.

The CDR3 DNA is TGTGCCAGCAGCCCCTCGCGGGGGACAGATACGCAGTATTTT. Its translation: CASSPSRGTDTQYF. The rearrangement links TRBV11-1 to TRBJ2-3; 7 nucleotides line up with TRBD2. The J segment lost 3 bases and the V segment lost 5 bases, leaving 5 bases of the junction unmatched. This CDR3 is built from 14 residues. CDR1 is SGHAT and CDR2 is FQDESV in the germline V gene (reference sequence). The whole variable domain, filled in from reference TRBV11-1 and TRBJ2-3, reads EAEVAQSPRYKITEKSQAVAFWCDPISGHATLYWYRQILGQGPELLVQFQDESVVDDSQLPKDRFSAERLKGVDSTLKIQPAELGDSAMYLCASSPSRGTDTQYFGPGTRLTVL.

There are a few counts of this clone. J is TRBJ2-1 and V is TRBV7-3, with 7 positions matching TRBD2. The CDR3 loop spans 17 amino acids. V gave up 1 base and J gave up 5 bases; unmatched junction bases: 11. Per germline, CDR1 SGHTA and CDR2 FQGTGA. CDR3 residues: CASSLKGWGGPNNEQFF. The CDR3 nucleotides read TGTGCCAGCAGCTTAAAAGGTTGGGGAGGGCCCAACAATGAGCAGTTCTTC.

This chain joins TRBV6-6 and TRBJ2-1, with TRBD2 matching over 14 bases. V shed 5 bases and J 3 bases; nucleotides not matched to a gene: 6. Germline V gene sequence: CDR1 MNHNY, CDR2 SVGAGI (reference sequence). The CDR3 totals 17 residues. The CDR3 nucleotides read TGTGCCAGCAGTCGGGGGACTAGCGGGAGAGACTACAATGAGCAGTTCTTC. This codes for CASSRGTSGRDYNEQFF.

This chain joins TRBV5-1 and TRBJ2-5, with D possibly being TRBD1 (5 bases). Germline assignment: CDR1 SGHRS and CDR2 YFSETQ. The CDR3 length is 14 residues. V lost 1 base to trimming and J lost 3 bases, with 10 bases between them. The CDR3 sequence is CASSLSTGEETQYF. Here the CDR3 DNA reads TGCGCCAGCAGCTTGAGCACAGGAGAAGAGACCCAGTACTTC.

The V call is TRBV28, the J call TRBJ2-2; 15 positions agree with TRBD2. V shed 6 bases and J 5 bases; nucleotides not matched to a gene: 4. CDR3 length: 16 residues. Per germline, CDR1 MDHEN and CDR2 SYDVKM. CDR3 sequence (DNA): TGTGCCAGCAGCACCGGACTAGCGGGAGGGACCGGGGAGCTGTTTTTT. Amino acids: CASSTGLAGGTGELFF.

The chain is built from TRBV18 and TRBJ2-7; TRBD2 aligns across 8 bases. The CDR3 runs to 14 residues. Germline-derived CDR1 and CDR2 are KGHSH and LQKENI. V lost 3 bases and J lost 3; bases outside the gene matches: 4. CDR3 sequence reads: CASSPGTRGYEQYF. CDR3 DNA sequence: TGTGCCAGCTCACCCGGGACTAGAGGCTACGAGCAGTACTTC.

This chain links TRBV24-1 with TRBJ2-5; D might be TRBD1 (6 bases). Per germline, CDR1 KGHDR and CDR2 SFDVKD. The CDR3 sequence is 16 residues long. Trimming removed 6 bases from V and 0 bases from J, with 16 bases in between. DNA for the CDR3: TGTGCCACCAGTTCGCGTTCAGGGGCGTACCAAGAGACCCAGTACTTC. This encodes CATSSRSGAYQETQYF.

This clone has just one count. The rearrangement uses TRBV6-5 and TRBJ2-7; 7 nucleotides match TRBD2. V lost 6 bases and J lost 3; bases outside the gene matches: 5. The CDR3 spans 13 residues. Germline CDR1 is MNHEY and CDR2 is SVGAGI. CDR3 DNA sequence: TGTGCCAGCAGGACTAGCCGCGACTACGAGCAGTACTTC. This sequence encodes CASRTSRDYEQYF.

This chain's CDR3 is CASSSLGSGTTSYEQYF. The CDR3 DNA reads as TGTGCCAGTAGTAGCCTCGGATCCGGGACTACCTCCTACGAGCAGTACTTC. V usage is TRBV19 and J usage is TRBJ2-7; the match to TRBD2 covers 7 bases. The CDR3 has 17 residues. Germline trimming cut 4 bases from V and 0 bases from J; bases unmatched to any gene: 12. Germline V gene sequence: CDR1 LNHDA, CDR2 SQIVND (reference sequence).

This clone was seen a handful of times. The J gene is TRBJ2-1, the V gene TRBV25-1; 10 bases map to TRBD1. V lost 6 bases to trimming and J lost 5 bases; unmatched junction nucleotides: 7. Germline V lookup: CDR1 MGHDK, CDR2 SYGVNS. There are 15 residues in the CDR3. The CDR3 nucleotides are TGTGCCAGCAGGGGGGACAGGGGCTTGGACAATGAGCAGTTCTTC. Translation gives CASRGDRGLDNEQFF.

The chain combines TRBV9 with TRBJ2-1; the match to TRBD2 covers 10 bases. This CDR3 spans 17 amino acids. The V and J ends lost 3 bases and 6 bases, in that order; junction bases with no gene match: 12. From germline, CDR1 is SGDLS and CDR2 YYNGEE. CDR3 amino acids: CASSAYAGTSVTNEQFF. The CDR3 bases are TGTGCCAGCAGCGCCTACGCCGGGACTAGCGTGACCAATGAGCAGTTCTTC.

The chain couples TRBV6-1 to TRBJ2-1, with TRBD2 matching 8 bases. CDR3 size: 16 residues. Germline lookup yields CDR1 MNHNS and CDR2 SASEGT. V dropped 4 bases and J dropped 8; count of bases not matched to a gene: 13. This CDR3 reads CASSVTVPGLGDEQFF. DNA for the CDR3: TGTGCCAGCAGTGTAACCGTGCCGGGACTAGGAGATGAGCAGTTCTTC.

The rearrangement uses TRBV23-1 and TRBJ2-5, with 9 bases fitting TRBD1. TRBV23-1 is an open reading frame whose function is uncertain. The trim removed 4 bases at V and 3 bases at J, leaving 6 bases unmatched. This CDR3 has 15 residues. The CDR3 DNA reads TGCGCCAGCAGTCGAGCACAGGGGGCTAAAGAGACCCAGTACTTC. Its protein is CASSRAQGAKETQYF.

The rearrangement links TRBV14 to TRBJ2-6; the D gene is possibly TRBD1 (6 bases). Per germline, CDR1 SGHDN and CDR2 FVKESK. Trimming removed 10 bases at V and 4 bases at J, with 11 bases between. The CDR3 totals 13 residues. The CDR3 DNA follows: TGTGCCACAAGACAGGCCGGGGCCAACGTCCTGACTTTC. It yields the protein CATRQAGANVLTF.

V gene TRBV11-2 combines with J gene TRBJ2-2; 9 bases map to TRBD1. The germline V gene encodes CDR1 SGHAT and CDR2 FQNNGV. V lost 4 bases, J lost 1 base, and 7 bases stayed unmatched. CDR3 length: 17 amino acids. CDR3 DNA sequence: TGTGCCAGCAGCTCGGGCCGACAGGGGGGGAACACCGGGGAGCTGTTTTTT. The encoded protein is CASSSGRQGGNTGELFF.

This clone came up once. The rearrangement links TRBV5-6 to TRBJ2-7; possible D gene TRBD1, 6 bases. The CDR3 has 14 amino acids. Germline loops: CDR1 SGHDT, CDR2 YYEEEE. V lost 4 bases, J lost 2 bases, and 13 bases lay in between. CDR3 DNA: TGTGCCAGCAGCCCCGAGGACAGTACCTACGAGCAGTACTTC. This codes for CASSPEDSTYEQYF. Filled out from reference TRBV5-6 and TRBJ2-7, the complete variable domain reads DAGVTQSPTHLIKTRGQQVTLRCSPKSGHDTVSWYQQALGQGPQFIFQYYEEEERQRGNFPDRFSGHQFPNYSSELNVNALLLGDSALYLCASSPEDSTYEQYFGPGTRLTVT.